Given below is one T cell receptor (beta chain) in context. Antigen unknown. TCRdb keeps only in-frame clones here, not all; method: immunoSEQ multiplex PCR. In the table there are about 73,000 clones, around 90% of which are singletons. CDR3 length: 15 amino acids. Germline-derived CDR1 and CDR2 are KGHSH and LQKENI. V was shortened by 4 bases and J by 5 bases, with 15 bases between the two germline ends. These data belong to a study of radiotherapy plus CTLA-4 blockade in lung cancer. Study as a whole: Objective responses were observed in 15% to 20% of patients, and disease control was achieved by around 31%.

Study-wide points: Early blood T cell clone changes and increased post-radiation serum interferon-beta were reportedly the strongest response predictors. Following radiotherapy plus ipilimumab, tumor-derived TCR clones expanded in the blood.

Focal radiation and CTLA-4 blockade (ipilimumab) were tested in chemo-refractory metastatic non-small-cell lung cancer patients. Sequencing used peripheral blood, obtained from a patient treated with radiotherapy plus ipilimumab. The V gene is TRBV18, the J gene TRBJ2-1; a possible D gene is TRBD2 (6 bases). The TCR sequence derives from a human donor with non-small cell lung cancer that progressed on radiotherapy plus ipilimumab. This CDR3 reads CASSQPGLRDNEQFF. Written as DNA, the CDR3 is TGTGCCAGCTCACAACCGGGACTGAGAGACAATGAGCAGTTCTTC.